Listed here are 3 T cell receptor beta chains from one sample, sequenced in a study of blood T cell repertoires in COVID-19. The method was immunoSEQ multiplex PCR; TCRdb's version includes in-frame clones alone and lacks a portion of them. This sample carries roughly 190,000 clones, approximately 90% of them seen once, and the ten largest clones take 7% to 7.5%. The specimen sequenced was peripheral blood. Receptor source: a woman aged 80 or older in a cohort sampled during active or convalescent COVID-19.

The chain links TRBV6-5 to TRBJ2-1, with D perhaps matching TRBD2 (5 bases). Between the trimmed V and J ends, which lost 2 bases and 4 bases, there was a span of 12 bases. Germline CDR1 and CDR2: MNHEY and SVGAGI. This CDR3 is built from 15 residues. CDR3 nucleotides: TGTGCCAGCAGTTACGAGGGCTCAATATACAATGAGCAGTTCTTC. This gives the protein CASSYEGSIYNEQFF.

This clone was observed once. This chain links TRBV11-3 with TRBJ2-1, with TRBD2 as a possible D gene (6 bases). From germline, CDR1 is SGHNT and CDR2 YENEEA. The CDR3 sequence is 14 residues long. Trimming removed 4 bases at V and 4 bases at J, with 11 bases between. CDR3 sequence reads: CASSWRLVYNEQFF. The CDR3 region has the DNA TGTGCCAGCAGCTGGAGACTAGTTTACAATGAGCAGTTCTTC.

The chain carries TRBV5-1 and TRBJ2-7; unclear D gene. Germline CDR1 SGHRS, CDR2 YFSETQ. The V gene lost 4 bases and the J gene lost 0 bases, with 14 bases spanning the gap. This CDR3 is built from 15 residues. Here the CDR3 reads CASSPSAQSSYEQYF. CDR3 coding DNA: TGCGCCAGCAGCCCCTCGGCACAGTCCTCCTACGAGCAGTACTTC.